What follows are 28 T cell receptor beta chains derived from one specimen sequenced in a study of CD8+CD57+ T cells in acquired aplastic anemia. Researchers used genomic DNA as the template to profile TCR beta VDJ and CDR3. TCRdb re-called the reads through MiXCR, storing one row per CDR3 protein. The table has 150,000 or so distinct CDR3 sequences, about 48% seen once. Those patients picked for sequencing had displayed CD8+CD57+ cell expansion on flow cytometry. Sequencing was performed on sorted CD4+, CD8+, or CD8+CD57+ T cells (not recorded which) from PBMCs. These receptor sequences come from a human donor with aplastic anemia.

The chain has TRBV19 and TRBJ1-3; D is unresolved. Germline V gene lookup returns CDR1 LNHDA and CDR2 SQIVND (reference sequence). The V gene lost 6 bases and the J gene lost 0 bases, with 6 bases spanning the gap. CDR3 length: 13 residues. CDR3 coding DNA: TGTGCCAGTAGCTTCCGCTCTGGAAACACCATATATTTT. Its protein product is CASSFRSGNTIYF.

This clonotype was seen at least ten times. The chain combines TRBV7-2 with TRBJ1-1; possible D gene TRBD1, 5 bases. This CDR3 spans 15 amino acids. Germline V CDR1 and CDR2: SGHTA, FQGNSA. The germline V and J ends were trimmed by 5 bases and 0 bases, with 13 bases remaining between them. The CDR3 DNA reads as TGTGCCAGCAGCCCACAACAGGCATTGAACACTGAAGCTTTCTTT. Protein sequence: CASSPQQALNTEAFF. The full variable domain, rest sourced from reference TRBV7-2 and TRBJ1-1, is GAGVSQSPSNKVTEKGKDVELRCDPISGHTALYWYRQSLGQGLEFLIYFQGNSAPDKSGLPSDRFSAERTGGSVSTLTIQRTQQEDSAVYLCASSPQQALNTEAFFGQGTRLTVV.

This chain connects TRBV20-1 to TRBJ1-1, with no clear D. The germline V gene has CDR1 DFQATT and CDR2 SNEGSKA (reference sequence). Trimming pared 0 bases from V and 0 bases from J, leaving 14 bases between. This CDR3 region has 16 residues. The CDR3 coding sequence is TGCAGTGCTAGAGATGCCGGGCCGTACCTGAACACTGAAGCTTTCTTT. This translates into CSARDAGPYLNTEAFF.

This chain links TRBV10-3 with TRBJ1-2; possibly TRBD1 for D (5 bases). Trimming stripped 10 bases from V and 2 bases from J, with 26 bases between. Germline CDR1 ENHRY, CDR2 SYGVKD. The CDR3 is 17 amino acids. The CDR3 nucleotides read TGTGCCACCCCTCGGATATGGAAGGGGCTCATCAACTATGGCTACACCTTC. Its translation: CATPRIWKGLINYGYTF.

This clonotype appeared many times. The chain couples TRBV29-1 to TRBJ2-7, with 9 bases that match TRBD1. The V gene end was trimmed by 7 bases and the J gene end by 4 bases; junction bases not matched to a gene: 2. The CDR3 length is 11 residues. Germline values: CDR1 SQVTM, CDR2 ANQGSEA. For the CDR3, the DNA is TGCAGCGCCGGGACAGGGTACGAGCAGTACTTC. Residues: CSAGTGYEQYF.

The chain links TRBV6-5 to TRBJ2-7; 7 nucleotides align to TRBD1. V was pared by 6 bases and J by 3 bases, with 14 bases of the junction left unmatched. This CDR3 is 16 amino acids long. Germline CDR1 and CDR2: MNHEY and SVGAGI. The CDR3 loop reads CASSFSTGTVNYEQYF. The CDR3 DNA reads as TGTGCCAGCAGCTTCTCCACCGGGACAGTGAACTACGAGCAGTACTTC.

The V and J genes are TRBV12-3 or TRBV12-4 and TRBJ1-6, with D uncertain. The CDR3 is made up of 14 amino acids. Trimming cost V 0 bases and J 9 bases, with 9 bases left between them. The CDR3 DNA sequence: TGTGCCAGCAGTTTAGCTGGGGTGGGTTCACCCCTCCACTTT. Translated: CASSLAGVGSPLHF.

This clonotype was seen more than once but under ten times. A much larger clone sits a single nucleotide away, making a read error possible. The J gene is TRBJ2-1, the V gene TRBV19, with 9 bases fitting TRBD2. This CDR3 has 16 amino acids. Germline V gives CDR1 LNHDA, CDR2 SQIVND (reference sequence). The DNA of the CDR3 is TGTGCCAGTAGTATCGGAATAGCGGGGGTTTACAATGAGCAGTCCTTC. Translation gives CASSIGIAGVYNEQSF.

This clonotype showed up just once. The chain has TRBV19 and TRBJ1-6, with a weak D call TRBD1 (5 bases). This CDR3 spans 15 amino acids. Germline V gene sequence: CDR1 LNHDA, CDR2 SQIVND (reference sequence). Trimming took off 2 bases at V and 13 bases at J, with 18 bases between the two ends. CDR3 in DNA: TGTGCCAGTAGTATACGAGACAGTGTCCTCTGGCCCCTCCACTTT. This encodes CASSIRDSVLWPLHF.

The V gene is TRBV19, the J gene TRBJ1-1; possibly TRBD1 for D (5 bases). The germline V gene encodes CDR1 LNHDA and CDR2 SQIVND (reference sequence). The CDR3 spans 15 residues. The V end lost 3 bases, the J end lost 0 bases, and 11 bases lay between the germline ends. Written as DNA, the CDR3 is TGTGCCAGTAGTATTGGGGCAGGGATGAACACTGAAGCTTTCTTT. It translates to CASSIGAGMNTEAFF. The whole variable domain, filled in from reference TRBV19 and TRBJ1-1, reads DGGITQSPKYLFRKEGQNVTLSCEQNLNHDAMYWYRQDPGQGLRLIYYSQIVNDFQKGDIAEGYSVSREKKESFPLTVTSAQKNPTAFYLCASSIGAGMNTEAFFGQGTRLTVV.

The chain couples TRBV15 to TRBJ2-7; D is unresolved. This CDR3 is 13 amino acids long. The germline V and J ends were trimmed by 0 bases and 4 bases, with 7 bases remaining between them. The germline gives CDR1 LNHNV, CDR2 YYDKDF (reference sequence). The CDR3 nucleotides read TGTGCCACCAGCAGAGATCAAGGATACGAGCAGTACTTC. Translation: CATSRDQGYEQYF.

This clonotype was observed many times. V and J are TRBV4-2 and TRBJ1-1; D is unclear. Trimming stripped 3 bases from V and 1 base from J, with 6 bases between. The CDR3 is made up of 13 amino acids. From germline, CDR1 is LGHNA and CDR2 YNFKEQ. DNA for the CDR3: TGTGCCAGCAGCCAGGATCGGAACACTGAAGCTTTCTTT. Protein sequence: CASSQDRNTEAFF.

As concerns this clonotype: A read error may be the cause here, since a much bigger clone is one base away. The gene calls are TRBV5-1 and TRBJ2-2; TRBD1 aligns across 8 bases. V gave up 4 bases and J gave up 4 bases; unmatched junction bases: 6. The CDR3 is made up of 15 amino acids. Per the germline V gene, CDR1 is SGHRS and CDR2 is YFSETQ. CDR3 bases: TGCGCCAGCAGCACAGGGACAGGCGGCACCGGGGAGCTGTTTTTT. Translating gives CASSTGTGGTGELFF.

In its sample, this clonotype was seen many times. The chain carries TRBV7-6 and TRBJ2-2; 8 nucleotides align to TRBD1. Germline values: CDR1 SGHVS, CDR2 FNYEAQ. The CDR3 totals 14 residues. J gave up 6 bases and V 1 base, and 1 base lay outside the gene matches. CDR3 in amino acids: CASSLDRGAGELFF. The CDR3 bases are TGTGCCAGCAGCTTAGACAGGGGGGCCGGGGAGCTGTTTTTT.

This chain links TRBV4-2 with TRBJ2-5, with unresolved D. The V gene's germline CDR1 is LGHNA and CDR2 YNFKEQ. Trimming cost V 4 bases and J 1 base, with 10 bases left between them. CDR3 length: 14 residues. The CDR3 sequence: CASSPRLIQETQYF. The CDR3 DNA follows: TGTGCCAGCAGCCCCAGGTTGATCCAAGAGACCCAGTACTTC.

The rearrangement uses TRBV6-1 and TRBJ2-7; 10 nucleotides match TRBD2. The J segment lost 2 bases and the V segment lost 6 bases, leaving 7 bases of the junction unmatched. CDR3 length: 15 residues. Germline lookup yields CDR1 MNHNS and CDR2 SASEGT. The CDR3 coding sequence is TGTGCCAGCAGGTTAAGGACTAGCGGTGCCTACGAGCAGTACTTC. Residues: CASRLRTSGAYEQYF.

The V call is TRBV7-6, the J call TRBJ2-7; D gene uncertain. Germline V CDR1 and CDR2: SGHVS, FNYEAQ. Trimming removed 1 base from V and 0 bases from J, with 7 bases in between. The CDR3 runs 14 residues. CDR3 DNA: TGTGCCAGCAGCTTAGTCTGGGACTCCTACGAGCAGTACTTC. It codes for CASSLVWDSYEQYF.

The table lists this clonotype with many counts. The rearrangement links TRBV12-5 to TRBJ2-5; TRBD1 agrees at 7 bases. The CDR3 covers 17 residues. Germline CDR1 and CDR2: LGHNT and FRNRAP. Losses at the gene ends were 0 bases for V and 4 bases for J; bases not matched to a gene: 11. The CDR3 sequence: CASGLVESGQIVETQYF. The CDR3 region has the DNA TGTGCTAGTGGTTTGGTAGAGTCGGGACAGATAGTAGAGACCCAGTACTTC.

This clonotype was observed a handful of times. The DNA for the CDR3 is TGTGCCAGCAGCGTGGGCGGCCCGGGCACAGATACGCAGTATTTT. Translated: CASSVGGPGTDTQYF. V gene TRBV9 combines with J gene TRBJ2-3; D call uncertain. CDR3 length: 15 residues. V gave up 2 bases and J gave up 1 base, with 11 bases separating them. The V gene's germline CDR1 is SGDLS and CDR2 YYNGEE.

This clonotype was seen only a few times. A read error may be the cause here, since a much bigger clone is one base away. The genes are TRBV2 and TRBJ2-1, with 8 nucleotides matching TRBD1. Germline V CDR1 and CDR2: SNHLY, FYNNEI. Trimming took 6 bases from V and 0 from J; bases not matched to a gene: 4. The CDR3 contains 15 residues. CDR3 DNA: TGTGCCAGCAGCAGACAGGGGAGCTCCTACAATGAGCAGTTCTTC. Translation gives CASSRQGSSYNEQFF.

V gene TRBV2 combines with J gene TRBJ1-5; D is unclear. This CDR3 is 15 amino acids long. V lost 6 bases to trimming and J lost 5 bases, with 17 bases between them. Germline V lookup: CDR1 SNHLY, CDR2 FYNNEI. The CDR3 DNA reads as TGTGCCAGCAGCTACCCCAAGGCCGGGGATCAGCCCCAGCATTTT. Translated, it gives CASSYPKAGDQPQHF.

In this sample, this clonotype turned up a few times. J is TRBJ2-1 and V is TRBV20-1; no reliable D call. Trimming pared 3 bases from V and 8 bases from J, leaving 11 bases between. CDR1 and CDR2 (germline): DFQATT, SNEGSKA (reference sequence). The CDR3 has 12 residues. CDR3 amino acids: CSARRQDDEQFF. The CDR3 DNA reads TGCAGTGCTAGGCGTCAAGACGATGAGCAGTTCTTC.

The sample holds a few counts of this clonotype. The chain is built from TRBV2 and TRBJ1-1, with D possibly being TRBD1 (5 bases). The CDR3 has 14 residues. Germline V gene data show CDR1 as SNHLY and CDR2 as FYNNEI. V was pared by 2 bases and J by 5 bases, with 12 bases between. CDR3 nucleotide sequence: TGTGCCAGCAGTGAACAGGGCGAAGGAACTGAAGCTTTCTTT. This encodes CASSEQGEGTEAFF.

V and J are TRBV20-1 and TRBJ1-4; perhaps TRBD1 as D (5 bases). The CDR3 sequence is 13 residues long. V was clipped by 6 bases and J by 8 bases, with 16 bases between them. Germline V gene lookup returns CDR1 DFQATT and CDR2 SNEGSKA (reference sequence). The CDR3 sequence is CSADGGGTEKLFF. As DNA, the CDR3 is TGCAGTGCCGACGGGGGAGGCACCGAAAAACTGTTTTTT.

By share, this clonotype counts as medium-sized (0.01 to 0.1%). The J gene is TRBJ1-2, the V gene TRBV12-3 or TRBV12-4, with D possibly TRBD1 on 6 matching bases. Deletions cut 5 bases from V and 8 bases from J, with 21 bases between. The CDR3 runs 15 residues. CDR3 residues: CASSAGGGLGFGYTF. In DNA form, the CDR3 reads TGTGCCAGCAGTGCGGGTGGGGGCCTTGGCTTCGGCTACACCTTC.

The J gene is TRBJ1-2, the V gene TRBV19; possible D gene TRBD1, 5 bases. The V and J ends lost 6 bases and 4 bases respectively, with 15 bases between them. The CDR3 extends over 14 amino acids. CDR1 and CDR2 (germline): LNHDA, SQIVND (reference sequence). The CDR3 is CASRPGRSLYGYTF. CDR3 coding DNA: TGTGCCAGTAGGCCGGGACGGAGCCTCTATGGCTACACCTTC.

This clonotype was seen at least ten times. This chain links TRBV2 with TRBJ2-1; possibly TRBD1 for D (7 bases). From germline, CDR1 is SNHLY and CDR2 FYNNEI. Trimming removed 3 bases from V and 8 bases from J, with 17 bases in between. The CDR3 is 15 residues long. This CDR3 reads CASSDWTGPGDEQFF. The CDR3 DNA reads TGTGCCAGCAGTGACTGGACAGGTCCGGGGGATGAGCAGTTCTTC.

The chain links TRBV24-1 to TRBJ2-5; D is ambiguous. The CDR3 covers 12 residues. Per the germline V gene, CDR1 is KGHDR and CDR2 is SFDVKD. Trimming shortened V by 9 bases and J by 6 bases, and 13 bases separated the two germline ends. CDR3 bases: TGTGCCACCTCCTCAGGTGCGCAGACCCAGTACTTC. This translates into CATSSGAQTQYF.